Below, one T cell receptor (beta chain) is given with its context. This sample stems from a study of blood T cell repertoires in COVID-19. Study as a whole: Sites across the United States, Italy and Spain contributed samples from acute and convalescent COVID-19. PBMCs, B-cell-depleted T cells, or T cells were the source of the cDNA or gDNA that made up the material.

V shed 5 bases and J shed 5 bases, with 16 bases lying between them. Germline values: CDR1 SGHAT, CDR2 FQNNGV. The CDR3 loop spans 14 amino acids. The table came from immunoSEQ multiplex PCR; TCRdb's copy has only in-frame clones and leaves some out. Among tens of thousands of clones listed, about 90% were seen once. This clonotype was obtained from a man aged 45-60 years with active COVID-19. This chain links TRBV11-2 with TRBJ2-7; perhaps TRBD1 as D (6 bases). The specimen was peripheral blood. The CDR3 region has the DNA TGTGCCAGCAGCCTACTAGGGACACCGAACGAGCAGTACTTC. This sequence encodes CASSLLGTPNEQYF.